Listed below are T cell receptor beta chains from one sample, sequenced in a study of tumor-infiltrating lymphocytes in primary liver carcinoma. Each CDR3 protein gets one entry after TCRdb re-called the multiplex PCR reads with MiXCR. The table shows more than 85,000 distinct CDR3 sequences, with roughly 80% occurring only once. Input material: liver tumor tissue from sampling region 3. The source is a man aged 35 to 55 with primary liver carcinoma and hepatitis B virus infection. Each CDR3 is given with its conserved first and last residue. Fields, in order: J gene, D gene, clone size, V gene, CDR3 DNA, CDR3 protein. D genes are given only for firm matches. Only some rows state a clone size, as once, few, many or a class for expanded clones.

j_gene: TRBJ2-3
d_gene: NA
abundance: many
v_gene: TRBV7-8
CDR3nt: TGTGCCAGCAGCTCCAACCCCCTCCGGGACCCCCGGCCAACAGATACGCAGTATTTT
CDR3aa: CASSSNPLRDPRPTDTQYF

j_gene: TRBJ2-4
d_gene: TRBD1
abundance: NA
v_gene: TRBV29-1
CDR3nt: TGCAGCGTCCTAGACAGGGTGGATCAGGTTGAGCTGTACTTC
CDR3aa: CSVLDRVDQVELYF

j_gene: TRBJ2-3
d_gene: TRBD2
abundance: NA
v_gene: TRBV29-1
CDR3nt: TGCAGCGCTGATGGTAGCGGGAGTGCAGAAACGCAGTATTTT
CDR3aa: CSADGSGSAETQYF

j_gene: TRBJ1-2
d_gene: TRBD1
abundance: NA
v_gene: TRBV10-2
CDR3nt: TGCGCCAGTAATCCGGGACAGGGTGCGAGATACACCTTC
CDR3aa: CASNPGQGARYTF

j_gene: TRBJ2-6
d_gene: NA
abundance: NA
v_gene: TRBV11-2
CDR3nt: TGTGCCAGCAGCGTGGGGGGAGAGAGGGGCATTTCCCTCTCTGGGGGCAACGTCCTGACTTTC
CDR3aa: CASSVGGERGISLSGGNVLTF

j_gene: TRBJ2-5
d_gene: NA
abundance: many
v_gene: TRBV5-1
CDR3nt: TGCGCCAGCAGCTGGCAGGGAACGGAGACCCAGTACTTC
CDR3aa: CASSWQGTETQYF

j_gene: TRBJ1-4
d_gene: NA
abundance: NA
v_gene: TRBV4-1
CDR3nt: TGCGCCTGCAGCCAAGACAAGGGATTAAATGAAAAACTGTTTTTT
CDR3aa: CACSQDKGLNEKLFF

j_gene: TRBJ1-2
d_gene: NA
abundance: NA
v_gene: TRBV4-3
CDR3nt: TGCGCCAGCAACCAGGCAGGGGCAGGGAGGAACTATGGTTACACGTTC
CDR3aa: CASNQAGAGRNYGYTF

j_gene: TRBJ2-7
d_gene: NA
abundance: NA
v_gene: TRBV12-3/TRBV12-4
CDR3nt: TGTGCCAGCAGTCGGACTCTGGAGCAGTACTTC
CDR3aa: CASSRTLEQYF

j_gene: TRBJ1-5
d_gene: NA
abundance: NA
v_gene: TRBV29-1
CDR3nt: TGCAGCGTTGTGGGAGACAATCAGCCCCAGCATTTT
CDR3aa: CSVVGDNQPQHF

j_gene: TRBJ2-2
d_gene: TRBD2
abundance: once
v_gene: TRBV6-1
CDR3nt: TGTGCCAACGGTATGACTAGCGGGAGGGCCGGCGGGGAGCTGTTTTTT
CDR3aa: CANGMTSGRAGGELFF

j_gene: TRBJ2-7
d_gene: NA
abundance: NA
v_gene: TRBV6-2/TRBV6-3
CDR3nt: TGTGCTAGCAGTTACAATGTACCCTACGAGCAGTACTTC
CDR3aa: CASSYNVPYEQYF

j_gene: TRBJ2-2
d_gene: NA
abundance: NA
v_gene: TRBV11-2
CDR3nt: TGTGCCAGCAGCACATTCTCGGACACCGGGGAGCGGTTCTTT
CDR3aa: CASSTFSDTGERFF

j_gene: TRBJ2-5
d_gene: NA
abundance: once
v_gene: TRBV29-1
CDR3nt: TGCAACGCTGCCGGGGGGGACAGGGACCCCCAAGAGACCCAGTACTTC
CDR3aa: CNAAGGDRDPQETQYF

j_gene: TRBJ1-2
d_gene: NA
abundance: NA
v_gene: TRBV6-8
CDR3nt: TGTGCCAGCGGTTACCCGGCGTGTGCGTACAGGATGAACTATGGCTACACCTTC
CDR3aa: CASGYPACAYRMNYGYTF

j_gene: TRBJ2-1
d_gene: NA
abundance: NA
v_gene: TRBV4-2
CDR3nt: TGTGTCATCAGCCAGGAATTGCAGACAAACAATGAGCAGTTCTTC
CDR3aa: CVISQELQTNNEQFF

j_gene: TRBJ1-4
d_gene: NA
abundance: NA
v_gene: TRBV25-1
CDR3nt: TGTACCAGCAGTGTGATCGGAGGGACAGAAAAACTGTTTTTT
CDR3aa: CTSSVIGGTEKLFF

j_gene: TRBJ2-3
d_gene: NA
abundance: NA
v_gene: TRBV6-5
CDR3nt: TGTGCCAGCGGTCCCGGGACATTGGGCACAGATACGCAGTATTTT
CDR3aa: CASGPGTLGTDTQYF

j_gene: TRBJ2-4
d_gene: TRBD2
abundance: NA
v_gene: TRBV11-2
CDR3nt: TGTGCCAGCAGCCCAGGCAGGCTACTATGCGGGAGGGACATTCAGTACTTC
CDR3aa: CASSPGRLLCGRDIQYF

j_gene: TRBJ2-2
d_gene: TRBD2
abundance: NA
v_gene: TRBV29-1
CDR3nt: TGCAGCGTTGTAGGACTAGCGGGAAGCGTGGAGCTGTTATTT
CDR3aa: CSVVGLAGSVELLF

j_gene: TRBJ2-4
d_gene: NA
abundance: many
v_gene: TRBV28
CDR3nt: TGTGCCAGCAATTCCCGGGTCGGAGGGAACATTCAGTACTTC
CDR3aa: CASNSRVGGNIQYF

j_gene: TRBJ1-1
d_gene: TRBD1
abundance: once
v_gene: TRBV5-5
CDR3nt: TGTGCCAGCAGCGTGTTAGGGACAGGGGGTACTGAAGCATTCTTT
CDR3aa: CASSVLGTGGTEAFF

j_gene: TRBJ2-3
d_gene: NA
abundance: NA
v_gene: TRBV5-1
CDR3nt: TGCGCCAGCACCTTGGAGGCAGGCCTCACAGATACGCAGTATTTT
CDR3aa: CASTLEAGLTDTQYF

j_gene: TRBJ1-6
d_gene: NA
abundance: NA
v_gene: TRBV11-1
CDR3nt: TGTGCTATCAGCCGGACACTGATTTCACCCCTCCACTTT
CDR3aa: CAISRTLISPLHF

j_gene: TRBJ2-1
d_gene: NA
abundance: many
v_gene: TRBV29-1
CDR3nt: TGCAGCTTCTCCCTAACCGATGAGCAGTTCTTC
CDR3aa: CSFSLTDEQFF

j_gene: TRBJ2-5
d_gene: NA
abundance: once
v_gene: TRBV29-1
CDR3nt: TGCAGCGTTGGAGGACCCGGGCGCTTCCAAGAGACCCAATACTTC
CDR3aa: CSVGGPGRFQETQYF